The rows below give T cell receptor beta chains drawn from one sample of a study of OX40 agonist ivuxolimab in advanced cancers. Clones were read by immunoSEQ multiplex PCR, and TCRdb kept only the in-frame ones, dropping some. The table includes 100,000 to 150,000 clones, under 95% detected once. The source material was CD4+ or CD8+ T cells sorted from blood, sampled in a trial of the OX40 agonist ivuxolimab. The receptors come from an adult with an advanced solid tumor such as melanoma, head and neck, liver or kidney cancer. The CDR3 runs from the conserved cysteine through the conserved F or W. A D gene is named only where the DNA matches it firmly. Only part of the rows carry a size: once, few, many, or a class if the clone is expanded.

TRBJ2-5 . TRBV28 once TGTGCCAGCAATGGAGGGAAAGAGACCCAGTACTTC CASNGGKETQYF
TRBJ1-4 TRBD1 TRBV4-3 . TGCGCCAGCAGCCAAGATCGGGGGCAGGGGGATGAAAAACTGTTTTTT CASSQDRGQGDEKLFF
TRBJ2-2 . TRBV1 . TGCACCAGCAGCCCCGGGACAGGGGCGAACACCGGGGAGCTGTTTTTT CTSSPGTGANTGELFF
TRBJ2-1 . TRBV4-1 . TGCGCCAGCAGCCAAGACGGCGGCGGGACGTCCTACAATGAGCAGTTCTTC CASSQDGGGTSYNEQFF
TRBJ2-3 TRBD1 TRBV19 . TGTGCCAGTAGTCTCTTAACAGGGGCGCCTAGCACAGATACGCAGTATTTT CASSLLTGAPSTDTQYF
TRBJ1-5 TRBD1 TRBV7-9 . TGTGCCAGCAGCTCTACCCGGTCGGGGACAGGGGTCTGGACCCAGCATTTT CASSSTRSGTGVWTQHF
TRBJ2-1 . TRBV27 . TGTGCCAGCACCCGCCTCGCTTACAATGAGCAGTTCTTC CASTRLAYNEQFF
TRBJ1-3 . TRBV30 . TGTGCCTGGAGTGCCGACAGGACCGGAAACACCATATATTTT CAWSADRTGNTIYF
TRBJ2-7 TRBD1 TRBV6-1 . TGTGCCAGCAGTGAAGCGCGGGGGACAGGGACGTTCGAGCAGTACTTC CASSEARGTGTFEQYF
TRBJ2-1 TRBD1 TRBV9 . TGTGCCAGCAGCGCTACAGGGGAACCCTACAATGAGCAGTTCTTC CASSATGEPYNEQFF
TRBJ2-1 TRBD1 TRBV29-1 . TGCAGCGCCCTAGGGACAGGGGGGTACAATGAGCAGTTCTTC CSALGTGGYNEQFF
TRBJ1-1 . TRBV5-4 . TGTGCCAGCAGCTCTAGACAGGAGAACACTGAAGCTTTCTTT CASSSRQENTEAFF
TRBJ1-2 TRBD1 TRBV28 once TGTGCCAGCAGTTCCGGGACAGGGGGCGTCGTGAGGGGCTACACCTTC CASSSGTGGVVRGYTF
TRBJ2-7 . TRBV6-1 . TGTGCCAGCAGTGAAGCACCATTGACATTTCCCTACGAGCAGTACTTC CASSEAPLTFPYEQYF
TRBJ2-7 . TRBV18 . TGTGCCAGCTCACTCCCGGGACGATCCTACGAGCAGTACTTC CASSLPGRSYEQYF
TRBJ1-2 . TRBV4-3 . TGCGCCAGCAGCCGAGGGGGGATAGCTAACTATGGCTACACCTTC CASSRGGIANYGYTF
TRBJ2-1 TRBD2 TRBV27 . TGTGCCAGCTCTAGCGGAGGGCCCAGCTCCTACAATGAGCAGTTCTTC CASSSGGPSSYNEQFF
TRBJ2-3 TRBD1 TRBV5-1 . TGCGCCAGCAGCTCGGACAGGGTCTCAGATACGCAGTATTTT CASSSDRVSDTQYF
TRBJ1-3 . TRBV27 . TGTGCCAGCAGTTTCGGGGGGACTGGAAACACCATATATTTT CASSFGGTGNTIYF
TRBJ1-5 . TRBV5-4 . TGTGCCAGCAGCTTGGGGGGATCTAGCAATCAGCCCCAGCATTTT CASSLGGSSNQPQHF
TRBJ2-1 TRBD1 TRBV18 . TGTGCCAGCTCACCTTGGGACAGGGAGGCTGAGCAGTTCTTC CASSPWDREAEQFF
TRBJ1-1 . TRBV19 . TGTGCCAGTAGTGACCGTCGGGGGGGGAACACTGAAGCTTTCTTT CASSDRRGGNTEAFF
TRBJ2-1 . TRBV5-1 . TGCGCCAGCAGCATAACAGCGCAAAGCACCTACAATGAGCAGTTCTTC CASSITAQSTYNEQFF
TRBJ2-1 . TRBV10-3 . TGTGCCATCAGTGAGTCGTGGCAGGGGACCTACAATGAGCAGTTCTTC CAISESWQGTYNEQFF
TRBJ2-3 TRBD2 TRBV4-2 . TGTGCCAGCAGCCAAGATATGAGCGGGAGTGGCACAGATACGCAGTATTTT CASSQDMSGSGTDTQYF
TRBJ1-5 . TRBV28 . TGTGCCAGCAGTTTACACGACGCTGGGAGCAATCAGCCCCAGCATTTT CASSLHDAGSNQPQHF
TRBJ1-2 . TRBV10-3 . TGTGCCATCAGTGAGTCCGATTGGGGGTACTATGGCTACACCTTC CAISESDWGYYGYTF